This T cell receptor beta chain was observed in a study of T cells in Graves' hyperthyroidism and ophthalmopathy. TCR beta CDR3 regions were amplified from RNA transcripts. RT-PCR in the first round (using the HTBI primer set) targeted the TCR CDR3. MiXCR was run by TCRdb on the multiplex PCR reads, yielding one entry per CDR3 protein. The table includes about 580,000 distinct CDR3 sequences, roughly 46% detected once. CDR3 length: 16 residues. V lost 4 bases to trimming and J lost 3 bases, with 19 bases between them. Germline CDR1 reads SGHKS; CDR2 reads YYEKEE (reference sequence). Uncontrolled infection, other autoimmune disease, pregnancy or lactation disqualified patients from enrolment. In this sample, this clonotype turned up a few times.

This clonotype originated in a woman in her late teens or twenties with Graves' hyperthyroidism. The genes are TRBV5-5 and TRBJ1-2; tentative D call: TRBD1 (5 bases). The source material was peripheral blood or thyroid tissue (not recorded which). The CDR3 sequence is CASSRAGTYRDYGYTF. The CDR3 DNA reads TGTGCCAGCAGCAGGGCCGGGACGTATAGGGACTATGGCTACACCTTC.